The 31 T cell receptor beta chains given below trace back to one sample, sequenced in a study of neurological immune-mediated disorders. Using its own MiXCR run on the 5' RACE reads, TCRdb lists one record per CDR3 protein. The table shows some 48,000 distinct CDR3 sequences, with over 5.5% occurring only once. Source material: CD4+ T cells from blood. Source of these receptors: a woman aged 18-29 years with multiple sclerosis.

This clonotype appeared many times. The rearrangement links TRBV6-5 to TRBJ1-4; 10 positions agree with TRBD1. This CDR3 contains 16 residues. Germline V gene lookup returns CDR1 MNHEY and CDR2 SVGAGI. The ends lost 5 bases at V and 7 bases at J; junction bases unmatched: 10. The CDR3 coding sequence is TGTGCCAGCAGTAAAGGGACAGGGGCTCTTGGTGAAAAACTGTTTTTT. This encodes CASSKGTGALGEKLFF.

This clonotype has at least ten counts. The chain links TRBV20-1 to TRBJ2-1; 7 nucleotides agree with TRBD1. Germline V gene sequence: CDR1 DFQATT, CDR2 SNEGSKA (reference sequence). CDR3 length: 13 amino acids. The V and J ends lost 1 base and 4 bases, in that order; junction bases with no gene match: 1. CDR3 sequence reads: CSARGTGYNEQFF. CDR3 coding DNA: TGCAGTGCTAGAGGGACAGGTTACAATGAGCAGTTCTTC.

This clonotype was recorded at least ten times. This chain links TRBV20-1 with TRBJ1-6, with TRBD1 as a possible D gene (6 bases). The CDR3 is made up of 14 amino acids. V shed 0 bases and J shed 7 bases, with 10 bases lying between them. Per the germline V gene, CDR1 is DFQATT and CDR2 is SNEGSKA (reference sequence). CDR3 bases: TGCAGTGCTAGAGAGAACAGGGACAATTCACCCCTCCACTTT. Its translation: CSARENRDNSPLHF.

This clonotype was counted many times. This chain uses TRBV11-2 with TRBJ2-7, with 8 bases fitting TRBD2. Looked up from germline, CDR1 is SGHAT and CDR2 is FQNNGV. The length of the CDR3 is 16 residues. Unmatched junction bases numbered 10, after V lost 3 bases and J lost 3 bases. CDR3 coding DNA: TGTGCCAGCAGCTTCGGTTCCGGGACTAGGGGCTACGAGCAGTACGTC. This encodes CASSFGSGTRGYEQYV.

This clonotype appeared many times. V usage is TRBV6-5 and J usage is TRBJ1-1, with D perhaps TRBD1 (5 bases). Germline CDR1 reads MNHEY; CDR2 reads SVGAGI. V was trimmed by 0 bases and J by 5 bases, leaving 10 bases between them. The CDR3 is 14 amino acids. The CDR3 loop is CASSYSGGRTEAFF. CDR3 in DNA: TGTGCCAGCAGTTACTCGGGGGGGAGGACTGAAGCTTTCTTT.

This clonotype was counted ten times or more. V gene TRBV10-3 combines with J gene TRBJ1-6, with D maybe TRBD1 (5 bases). The CDR3 is made up of 13 amino acids. Germline V gives CDR1 ENHRY, CDR2 SYGVKD. With 5 bases removed from V and 9 bases from J, the gap between germline ends came to 11 bases. In DNA form, the CDR3 reads TGTGCCATCAGTCCAGACAGAACTTCACCCCTCCACTTT. Its translation: CAISPDRTSPLHF.

This clonotype was counted at least ten times. The V and J genes are TRBV5-1 and TRBJ1-2; maybe TRBD1 (5 bases). With 2 bases removed from V and 7 bases from J, the gap between germline ends came to 18 bases. Germline V gene sequence: CDR1 SGHRS, CDR2 YFSETQ. The CDR3 contains 15 residues. The CDR3 DNA follows: TGCGCCAGCAGCTTTTCGGGAGAGGGACCCGCTGGCTACACCTTC. Its translation is CASSFSGEGPAGYTF.

This clonotype was found many times. The V and J genes are TRBV20-1 and TRBJ1-2, with 11 bases aligning to TRBD1. After removal of 6 bases from V and 5 bases from J, the junction contained 8 bases not matched to a gene. Germline V lookup: CDR1 DFQATT, CDR2 SNEGSKA (reference sequence). This CDR3 is 14 amino acids long. Written as DNA, the CDR3 is TGCAGTGCCCGAGGGGACAGGGGGGAGTATGGCTACACCTTC. Protein: CSARGDRGEYGYTF.

This clonotype was detected many times. This chain connects TRBV6-5 to TRBJ1-2; 9 bases map to TRBD1. The germline gives CDR1 MNHEY, CDR2 SVGAGI. V lost 2 bases and J lost 8; bases outside the gene matches: 15. The CDR3 extends over 17 amino acids. The CDR3: CASSYGMDRGFVVGYTF. The CDR3, as DNA: TGTGCCAGCAGTTACGGGATGGACAGGGGTTTTGTGGTCGGCTACACCTTC.

In its sample, this clonotype was seen a few times. V and J are TRBV7-8 and TRBJ2-7; a possible D gene is TRBD2 (5 bases). The germline V gene encodes CDR1 SGHVS and CDR2 FQNEAQ. There are 13 residues in the CDR3. Trimming cost V 2 bases and J 6 bases, with 11 bases left between them. Here the CDR3 reads CASSLSAEAEQYF. DNA for the CDR3: TGTGCCAGCAGCTTATCAGCGGAGGCCGAGCAGTACTTC.

This clonotype appeared many times. The chain joins TRBV28 to TRBJ1-6, with no clear D. The V and J ends lost 5 bases and 9 bases respectively, with 14 bases between them. Per the germline V gene, CDR1 is MDHEN and CDR2 is SYDVKM. The CDR3 is made up of 14 amino acids. The DNA for the CDR3 is TGTGCCAGCAGTCCCCCTTCGCGCGGTTCACCCCTCCACTTT. Its translation is CASSPPSRGSPLHF.

This clonotype has only a few counts. The chain couples TRBV24-1 to TRBJ1-1, with unresolved D. Germline assignment: CDR1 KGHDR and CDR2 SFDVKD. V gave up 7 bases and J gave up 1 base, with 9 bases separating them. The CDR3 totals 13 residues. CDR3: CATRASENTEAFF. CDR3 DNA sequence: TGTGCCACCAGGGCCAGTGAGAACACTGAAGCTTTCTTT.

Only a few counts were recorded for this clonotype. The gene calls are TRBV6-6 and TRBJ1-1; D not resolved. Germline lookup yields CDR1 MNHNY and CDR2 SVGAGI (reference sequence). V lost 2 bases, J lost 0 bases, and 10 bases lay in between. This CDR3 comprises 15 residues. The DNA of the CDR3 is TGTGCCAGCAGTTACGGTCGGACCTTGAACACTGAAGCTTTCTTT. Its protein is CASSYGRTLNTEAFF.

This clonotype was seen many times. The chain links TRBV5-1 to TRBJ1-2; 9 bases are shared with TRBD1. Germline V lookup: CDR1 SGHRS, CDR2 YFSETQ. The CDR3 is 14 amino acids. Unmatched junction bases numbered 14, after V lost 4 bases and J lost 13 bases. CDR3 residues: CASSPMDRGGGGTF. CDR3 in DNA: TGCGCCAGCAGCCCGATGGACAGGGGAGGAGGAGGCACCTTC.

This clonotype was picked up many times. CDR3 DNA sequence: TGCAGTGCTTACGACGGGGGGCCGGGGACTGAAGCTTTCTTT. It codes for CSAYDGGPGTEAFF. V usage is TRBV20-1 and J usage is TRBJ1-1; D might be TRBD1 (6 bases). The CDR3 is 14 residues long. Trimming took 5 bases from V and 5 from J, leaving 18 bases between them. Germline V gene data show CDR1 as DFQATT and CDR2 as SNEGSKA (reference sequence).

This clonotype has at least ten counts. This chain joins TRBV9 and TRBJ1-2, with 7 bases fitting TRBD1. The CDR3 covers 14 residues. Trimming at V came to 4 bases and at J to 4 bases, leaving 7 bases not matched to a gene. Germline lookup yields CDR1 SGDLS and CDR2 YYNGEE. CDR3 sequence reads: CASSRQGSGYGYTF. In nucleotides, the CDR3 is TGTGCCAGCAGCAGACAGGGTTCGGGCTATGGCTACACCTTC.

This rearrangement joins TRBV5-6 to TRBJ2-1, with a possible D match to TRBD2 (6 bases). Germline assignment: CDR1 SGHDT and CDR2 YYEEEE. The V end was cut by 6 bases, the J end by 5 bases, with 15 bases between. The CDR3 contains 14 residues. This CDR3 is CASTVGTRHNEQFF. CDR3 in DNA: TGTGCCAGCACCGTTGGGACTCGACACAATGAGCAGTTCTTC.

This clonotype was detected many times. The V gene is TRBV4-1, the J gene TRBJ2-2; D is possibly TRBD2 (6 bases). V lost 5 bases, J lost 0 bases, and 10 bases lay in between. Germline V gene sequence: CDR1 MGHRA, CDR2 YSYEKL. The CDR3 covers 15 residues. The CDR3, as DNA: TGCGCCAGCAGCGGGAGGAAAACGAACACCGGGGAGCTGTTTTTT. Protein sequence: CASSGRKTNTGELFF.

This clonotype was observed a handful of times. The chain is built from TRBV19 and TRBJ1-1; the D gene is possibly TRBD1 (5 bases). The V gene's germline CDR1 is LNHDA and CDR2 SQIVND (reference sequence). This CDR3 region has 19 residues. V lost 6 bases, J lost 0 bases, and 26 bases lay in between. For the CDR3, the DNA is TGTGCCAGTAGAAGAGTCAGCCGGGGTTATCAGGGAATGAACACTGAAGCTTTCTTT. Its translation: CASRRVSRGYQGMNTEAFF.

This clonotype was seen many times. V usage is TRBV11-2 and J usage is TRBJ2-1, with D perhaps TRBD1 (6 bases). The CDR3 is 14 residues long. Trimming removed 4 bases at V and 6 bases at J, with 13 bases between. The V gene's germline CDR1 is SGHAT and CDR2 FQNNGV. The CDR3 here is CASSSPSTGNEQFF. CDR3 sequence (DNA): TGTGCCAGCAGCTCCCCCTCGACAGGCAATGAGCAGTTCTTC.

Ten or more counts support this clonotype. The chain couples TRBV10-1 to TRBJ2-5; tentatively, D is TRBD1 (5 bases). Germline CDR1 and CDR2: WNHNN and SYGVQD (reference sequence). The CDR3 has 17 residues. Trimming pared 0 bases from V and 0 bases from J, leaving 14 bases between. The CDR3 sequence: CASSESVGAPNQETQYF. In DNA, the CDR3 is TGCGCCAGCAGTGAGTCTGTAGGGGCCCCCAACCAAGAGACCCAGTACTTC.

This clonotype was counted between two and nine times. The chain uses TRBV12-3 or TRBV12-4 and TRBJ2-5, with a weak D call TRBD1 (6 bases). This CDR3 has 15 residues. The V end was cut by 3 bases, the J end by 4 bases, with 15 bases between. The DNA for the CDR3 is TGTGCCAGCAGTTTTGGACAGAAAACAGGAGAGACCCAGTACTTC. Its translation: CASSFGQKTGETQYF.

This clonotype came up many times. This chain uses TRBV20-1 with TRBJ2-1; 7 bases are a match to TRBD1. This CDR3 has 13 amino acids. With 4 bases clipped from V and 2 bases from J, the junction kept 2 bases outside the gene matches. Looked up from germline, CDR1 is DFQATT and CDR2 is SNEGSKA (reference sequence). CDR3 bases: TGCAGTGCTAAGGGGGCGGCCTACAATGAGCAGTTCTTC. It yields the protein CSAKGAAYNEQFF.

This clonotype was recorded at least ten times. The genes are TRBV7-2 and TRBJ2-1; 7 bases agree with TRBD1. Per the germline V gene, CDR1 is SGHTA and CDR2 is FQGNSA. V was pared by 1 base and J by 4 bases, with 10 bases of the junction left unmatched. This CDR3 region has 17 residues. The CDR3 region is CASSLGQGALGYNEQFF. Here the CDR3 DNA reads TGTGCCAGCAGCTTAGGACAGGGCGCCCTTGGATACAATGAGCAGTTCTTC.

Only a few counts were recorded for this clonotype. This chain joins TRBV12-3 or TRBV12-4 and TRBJ2-3; D might be TRBD1 (5 bases). V was trimmed by 5 bases and J by 4 bases, leaving 16 bases between them. There are 15 residues in the CDR3. The CDR3 sequence is CASSPSAQGADTQYF. In nucleotides, the CDR3 is TGTGCCAGCAGTCCCAGCGCACAAGGGGCAGATACGCAGTATTTT.

Only a few counts were recorded for this clonotype. This chain links TRBV28 with TRBJ2-3, with D perhaps matching TRBD1 (6 bases). Germline V gene data show CDR1 as MDHEN and CDR2 as SYDVKM. The CDR3 has 14 residues. The germline V and J ends were trimmed by 4 bases and 6 bases, with 14 bases remaining between them. CDR3 protein: CASSSDRLVDTQYF. As DNA, the CDR3 is TGTGCCAGCAGTTCAGACAGGTTGGTGGATACGCAGTATTTT.

This clonotype was observed at least ten times. This chain uses TRBV20-1 with TRBJ2-7; D unclear. V lost 3 bases, J lost 5 bases, and 5 bases lay in between. The CDR3 is 10 residues long. The germline gives CDR1 DFQATT, CDR2 SNEGSKA (reference sequence). CDR3 residues: CSASGDEQYF. The CDR3 DNA is TGCAGTGCTAGTGGCGACGAGCAGTACTTC.

This clonotype came up many times. This sequence joins TRBV28 and TRBJ2-3, with 7 bases matching TRBD2. The CDR3 has 14 amino acids. V lost 5 bases to trimming and J lost 1 base; unmatched junction nucleotides: 3. The germline gives CDR1 MDHEN, CDR2 SYDVKM. The CDR3 loop reads CASSRAGGTDTQYF. The CDR3 bases are TGTGCCAGCAGTAGGGCGGGGGGCACAGATACGCAGTATTTT.

The chain has TRBV5-4 and TRBJ2-1; D is possibly TRBD2 (5 bases). The CDR3 spans 13 residues. Per the germline V gene, CDR1 is SGHNT and CDR2 is YYREEE (reference sequence). Trimming took 0 bases from V and 9 from J, leaving 10 bases between them. The CDR3 DNA reads as TGTGCCAGCAGCTTGGAGCCTAGCAGTGAGCAGTTCTTC. Translated, it gives CASSLEPSSEQFF.

At least ten counts were recorded for this clonotype. This chain uses TRBV20-1 with TRBJ1-3; D is perhaps TRBD1 (6 bases). The ends were cut back, 0 bases at V and 0 bases at J, with 12 bases in the middle. Per germline, CDR1 DFQATT and CDR2 SNEGSKA (reference sequence). The CDR3 length is 16 residues. The CDR3 DNA follows: TGCAGTGCTAGAGATGGGGGCACCCTCTCTGGAAACACCATATATTTT. Translating it yields CSARDGGTLSGNTIYF.

This clonotype has at least ten counts. The chain is built from TRBV27 and TRBJ2-3; maybe TRBD1 (6 bases). Per the germline V gene, CDR1 is MNHEY and CDR2 is SMNVEV (reference sequence). The CDR3 is 16 amino acids. Between the trimmed V and J ends, which lost 6 bases and 1 base, there was a span of 17 bases. DNA of the CDR3: TGTGCCAGCAGGTCGACAAAGGGGGTAGGCACAGATACGCAGTATTTT. It translates to CASRSTKGVGTDTQYF.